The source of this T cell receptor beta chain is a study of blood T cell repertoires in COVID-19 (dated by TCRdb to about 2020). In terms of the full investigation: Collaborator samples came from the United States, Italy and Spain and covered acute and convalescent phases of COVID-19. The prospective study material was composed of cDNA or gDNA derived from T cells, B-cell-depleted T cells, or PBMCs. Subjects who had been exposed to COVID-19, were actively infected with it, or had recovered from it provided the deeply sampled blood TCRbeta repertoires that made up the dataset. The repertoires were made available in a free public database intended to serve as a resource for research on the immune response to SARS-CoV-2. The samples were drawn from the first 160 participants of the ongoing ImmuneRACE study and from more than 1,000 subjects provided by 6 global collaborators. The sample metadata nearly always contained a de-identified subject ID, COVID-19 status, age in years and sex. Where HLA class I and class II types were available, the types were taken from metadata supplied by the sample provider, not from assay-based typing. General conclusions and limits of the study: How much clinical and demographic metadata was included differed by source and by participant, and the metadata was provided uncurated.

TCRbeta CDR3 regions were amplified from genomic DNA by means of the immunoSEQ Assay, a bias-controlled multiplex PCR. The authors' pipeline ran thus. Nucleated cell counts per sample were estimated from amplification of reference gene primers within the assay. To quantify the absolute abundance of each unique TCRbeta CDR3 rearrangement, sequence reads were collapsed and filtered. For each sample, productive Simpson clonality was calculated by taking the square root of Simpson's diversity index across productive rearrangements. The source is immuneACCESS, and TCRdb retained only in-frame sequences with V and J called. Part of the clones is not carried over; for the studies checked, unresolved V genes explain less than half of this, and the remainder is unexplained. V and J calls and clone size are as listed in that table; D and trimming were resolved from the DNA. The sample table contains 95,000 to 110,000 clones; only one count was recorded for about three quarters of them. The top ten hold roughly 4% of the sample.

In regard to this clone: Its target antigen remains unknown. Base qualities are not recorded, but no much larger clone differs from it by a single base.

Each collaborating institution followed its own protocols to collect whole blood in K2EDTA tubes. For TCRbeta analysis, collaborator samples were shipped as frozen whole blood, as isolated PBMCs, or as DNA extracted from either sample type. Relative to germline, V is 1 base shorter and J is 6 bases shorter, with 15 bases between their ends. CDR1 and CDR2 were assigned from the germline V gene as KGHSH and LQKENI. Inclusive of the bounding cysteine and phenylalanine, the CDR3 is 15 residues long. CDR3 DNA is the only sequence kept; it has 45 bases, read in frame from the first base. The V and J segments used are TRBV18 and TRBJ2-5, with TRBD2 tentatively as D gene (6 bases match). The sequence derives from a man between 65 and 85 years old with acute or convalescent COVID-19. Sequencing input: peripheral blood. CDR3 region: CASSPREGRGKTQYF. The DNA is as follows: TGTGCCAGCTCACCACGGGAAGGTCGGGGGAAGACCCAGTACTTC.